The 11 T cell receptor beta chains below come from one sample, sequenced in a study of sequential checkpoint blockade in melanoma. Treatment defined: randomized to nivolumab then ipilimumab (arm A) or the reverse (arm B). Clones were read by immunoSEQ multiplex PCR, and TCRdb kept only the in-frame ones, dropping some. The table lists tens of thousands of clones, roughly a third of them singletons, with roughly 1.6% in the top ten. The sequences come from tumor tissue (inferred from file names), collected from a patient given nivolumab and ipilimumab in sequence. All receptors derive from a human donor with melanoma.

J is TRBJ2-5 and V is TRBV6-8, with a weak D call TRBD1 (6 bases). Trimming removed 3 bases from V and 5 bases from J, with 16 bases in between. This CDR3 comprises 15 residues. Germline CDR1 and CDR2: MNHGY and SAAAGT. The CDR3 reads CASSYSGGQAETQYF. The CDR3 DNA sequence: TGTGCCAGCAGTTATAGTGGGGGCCAGGCGGAGACCCAGTACTTC.

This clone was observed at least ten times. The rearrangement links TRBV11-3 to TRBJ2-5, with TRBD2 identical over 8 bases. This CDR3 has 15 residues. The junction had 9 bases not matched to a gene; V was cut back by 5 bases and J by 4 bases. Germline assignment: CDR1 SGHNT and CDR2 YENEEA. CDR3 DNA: TGTGCCAGCAGCCCCGGGGGGCTAGCGGGAGAGACCCAGTACTTC. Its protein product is CASSPGGLAGETQYF.

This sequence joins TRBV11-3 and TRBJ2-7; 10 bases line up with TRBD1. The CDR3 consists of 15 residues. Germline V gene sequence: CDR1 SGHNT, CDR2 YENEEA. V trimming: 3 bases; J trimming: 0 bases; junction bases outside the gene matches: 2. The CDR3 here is CASSFGQGVSYEQYF. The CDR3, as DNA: TGTGCCAGCAGCTTTGGACAGGGGGTCTCCTACGAGCAGTACTTC.

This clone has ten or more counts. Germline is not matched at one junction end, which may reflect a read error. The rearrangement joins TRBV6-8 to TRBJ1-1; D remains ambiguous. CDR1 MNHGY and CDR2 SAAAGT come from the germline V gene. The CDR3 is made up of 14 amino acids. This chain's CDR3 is CAISGGLSNTEAFF. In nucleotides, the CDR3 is TGTGCCATCAGTGGAGGGCTTTCGAACACTGAAGCTTTCTTT.

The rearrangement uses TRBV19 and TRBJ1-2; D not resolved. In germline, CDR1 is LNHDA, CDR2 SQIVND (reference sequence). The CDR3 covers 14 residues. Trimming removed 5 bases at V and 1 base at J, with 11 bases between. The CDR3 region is CASSPRGSNYGYTF. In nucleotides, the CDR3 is TGTGCCAGTAGTCCTCGCGGCAGTAACTATGGCTACACCTTC.

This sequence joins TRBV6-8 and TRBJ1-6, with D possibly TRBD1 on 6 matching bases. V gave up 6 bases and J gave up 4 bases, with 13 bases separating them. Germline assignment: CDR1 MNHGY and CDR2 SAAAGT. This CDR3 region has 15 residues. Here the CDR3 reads CASRATGLYNSPLHF. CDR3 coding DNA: TGTGCCAGCAGAGCGACAGGCCTTTATAATTCACCCCTCCACTTT.

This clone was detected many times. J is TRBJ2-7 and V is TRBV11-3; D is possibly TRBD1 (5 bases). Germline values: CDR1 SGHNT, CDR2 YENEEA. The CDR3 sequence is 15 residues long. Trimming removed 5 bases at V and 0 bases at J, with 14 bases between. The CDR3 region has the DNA TGTGCCAGCAGCCCGGATACAGGTAGCTCCTACGAGCAGTACTTC. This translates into CASSPDTGSSYEQYF.

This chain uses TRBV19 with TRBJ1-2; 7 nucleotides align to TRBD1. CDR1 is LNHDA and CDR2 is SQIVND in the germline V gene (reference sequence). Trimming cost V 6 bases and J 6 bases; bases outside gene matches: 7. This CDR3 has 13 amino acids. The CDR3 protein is CASRLTGTDGYTF. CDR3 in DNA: TGTGCCAGTAGGCTGACAGGGACGGATGGCTACACCTTC.

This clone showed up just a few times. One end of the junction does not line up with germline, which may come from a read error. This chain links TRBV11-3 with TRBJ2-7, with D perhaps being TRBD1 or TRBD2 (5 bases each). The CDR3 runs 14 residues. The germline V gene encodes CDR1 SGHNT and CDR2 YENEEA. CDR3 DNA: TGTGCCAGCAGCTTAGGTGGGGGATCCTCCGAGCAGTACTTC. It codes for CASSLGGGSSEQYF.

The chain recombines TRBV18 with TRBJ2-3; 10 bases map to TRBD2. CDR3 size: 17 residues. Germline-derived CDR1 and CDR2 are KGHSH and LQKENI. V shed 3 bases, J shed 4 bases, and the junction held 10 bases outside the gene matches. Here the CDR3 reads CASSPSLAGVTADTQYF. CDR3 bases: TGTGCCAGCTCACCTTCTCTAGCGGGGGTGACGGCAGATACGCAGTATTTT.

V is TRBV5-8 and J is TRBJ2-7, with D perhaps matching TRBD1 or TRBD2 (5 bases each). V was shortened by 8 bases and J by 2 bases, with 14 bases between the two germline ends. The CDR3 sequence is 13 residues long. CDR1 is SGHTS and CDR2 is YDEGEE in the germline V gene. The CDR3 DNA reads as TGTGCCAGAGCATGGGGGTTCCCCTACGAGCAGTACTTC. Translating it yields CARAWGFPYEQYF.